The present T cell receptor (beta chain) was sequenced within a study of OX40 agonist ivuxolimab in advanced cancers. Whole-study context: Treatment of patients was with ivuxolimab, an agonistic anti-OX40 (CD134) antibody. Dosing consisted of intravenous ivuxolimab at 0.01 to 10 mg/kg every 2 weeks. Under the entry rules, prior anti-PD-1, anti-PD-L1 or anti-CTLA-4 therapy was allowed, and 40% had some.

Whole-study findings and limits: The expanded peripheral T cells' antigen specificity was not determined.

Comment on this clone: Its antigen is not identified.

TCRdb's table, derived via immunoSEQ multiplex PCR, lists solely in-frame clones and lacks some. The repertoire includes some 15,000 clones, approximately 83% of them detected once, and about 29% sits in the top ten. This CDR3 has 14 residues. Germline V gives CDR1 SGHVS, CDR2 FQNEAQ. With 3 bases removed from V and 1 base from J, the gap between germline ends came to 9 bases. This receptor was obtained from an adult with an advanced solid tumor such as melanoma, head and neck, liver or kidney cancer. Sequences were derived from CD4+ or CD8+ T cells sorted from blood, sampled in a trial of the OX40 agonist ivuxolimab. The rearrangement links TRBV7-8 to TRBJ1-1; D unresolved. CDR3 sequence: CASSLRGSNTEAFF. CDR3 nucleotide sequence: TGTGCCAGCAGCTTGCGGGGATCGAACACTGAAGCTTTCTTT.